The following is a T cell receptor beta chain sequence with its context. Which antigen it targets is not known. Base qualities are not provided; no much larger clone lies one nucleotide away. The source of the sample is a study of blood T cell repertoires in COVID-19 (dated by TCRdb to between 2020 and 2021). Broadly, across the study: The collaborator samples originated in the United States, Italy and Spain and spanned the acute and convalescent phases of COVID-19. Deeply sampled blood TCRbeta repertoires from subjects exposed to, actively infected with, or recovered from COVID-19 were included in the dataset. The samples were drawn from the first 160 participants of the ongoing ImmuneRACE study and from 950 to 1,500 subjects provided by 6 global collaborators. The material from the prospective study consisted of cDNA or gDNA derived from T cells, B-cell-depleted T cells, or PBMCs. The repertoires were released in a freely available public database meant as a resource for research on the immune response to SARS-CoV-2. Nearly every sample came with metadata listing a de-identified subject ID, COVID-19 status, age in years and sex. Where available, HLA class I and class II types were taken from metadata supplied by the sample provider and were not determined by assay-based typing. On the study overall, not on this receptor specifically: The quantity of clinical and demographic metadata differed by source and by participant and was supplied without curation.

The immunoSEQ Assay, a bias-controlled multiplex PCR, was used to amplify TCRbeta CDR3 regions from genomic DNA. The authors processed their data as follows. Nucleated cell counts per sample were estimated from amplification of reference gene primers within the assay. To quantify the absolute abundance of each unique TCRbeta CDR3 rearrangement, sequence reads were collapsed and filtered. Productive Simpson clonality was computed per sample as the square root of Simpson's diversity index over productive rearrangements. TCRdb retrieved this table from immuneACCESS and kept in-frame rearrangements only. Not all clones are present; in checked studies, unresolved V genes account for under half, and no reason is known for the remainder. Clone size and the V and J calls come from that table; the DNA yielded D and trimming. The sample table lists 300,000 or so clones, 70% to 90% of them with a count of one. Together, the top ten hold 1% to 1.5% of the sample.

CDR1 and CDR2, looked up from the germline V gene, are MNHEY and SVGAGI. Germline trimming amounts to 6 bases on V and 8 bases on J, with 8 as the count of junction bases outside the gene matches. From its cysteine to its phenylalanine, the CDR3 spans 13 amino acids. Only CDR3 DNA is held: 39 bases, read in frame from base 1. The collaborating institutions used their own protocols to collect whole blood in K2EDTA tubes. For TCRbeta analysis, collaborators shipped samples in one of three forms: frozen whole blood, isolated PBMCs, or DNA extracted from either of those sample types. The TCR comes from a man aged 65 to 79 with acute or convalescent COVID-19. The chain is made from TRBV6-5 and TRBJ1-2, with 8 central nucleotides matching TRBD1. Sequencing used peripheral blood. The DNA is TGTGCCAGCAGGGAGACAGGGGTTAGCGGCTACACCTTC. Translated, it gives CASRETGVSGYTF.